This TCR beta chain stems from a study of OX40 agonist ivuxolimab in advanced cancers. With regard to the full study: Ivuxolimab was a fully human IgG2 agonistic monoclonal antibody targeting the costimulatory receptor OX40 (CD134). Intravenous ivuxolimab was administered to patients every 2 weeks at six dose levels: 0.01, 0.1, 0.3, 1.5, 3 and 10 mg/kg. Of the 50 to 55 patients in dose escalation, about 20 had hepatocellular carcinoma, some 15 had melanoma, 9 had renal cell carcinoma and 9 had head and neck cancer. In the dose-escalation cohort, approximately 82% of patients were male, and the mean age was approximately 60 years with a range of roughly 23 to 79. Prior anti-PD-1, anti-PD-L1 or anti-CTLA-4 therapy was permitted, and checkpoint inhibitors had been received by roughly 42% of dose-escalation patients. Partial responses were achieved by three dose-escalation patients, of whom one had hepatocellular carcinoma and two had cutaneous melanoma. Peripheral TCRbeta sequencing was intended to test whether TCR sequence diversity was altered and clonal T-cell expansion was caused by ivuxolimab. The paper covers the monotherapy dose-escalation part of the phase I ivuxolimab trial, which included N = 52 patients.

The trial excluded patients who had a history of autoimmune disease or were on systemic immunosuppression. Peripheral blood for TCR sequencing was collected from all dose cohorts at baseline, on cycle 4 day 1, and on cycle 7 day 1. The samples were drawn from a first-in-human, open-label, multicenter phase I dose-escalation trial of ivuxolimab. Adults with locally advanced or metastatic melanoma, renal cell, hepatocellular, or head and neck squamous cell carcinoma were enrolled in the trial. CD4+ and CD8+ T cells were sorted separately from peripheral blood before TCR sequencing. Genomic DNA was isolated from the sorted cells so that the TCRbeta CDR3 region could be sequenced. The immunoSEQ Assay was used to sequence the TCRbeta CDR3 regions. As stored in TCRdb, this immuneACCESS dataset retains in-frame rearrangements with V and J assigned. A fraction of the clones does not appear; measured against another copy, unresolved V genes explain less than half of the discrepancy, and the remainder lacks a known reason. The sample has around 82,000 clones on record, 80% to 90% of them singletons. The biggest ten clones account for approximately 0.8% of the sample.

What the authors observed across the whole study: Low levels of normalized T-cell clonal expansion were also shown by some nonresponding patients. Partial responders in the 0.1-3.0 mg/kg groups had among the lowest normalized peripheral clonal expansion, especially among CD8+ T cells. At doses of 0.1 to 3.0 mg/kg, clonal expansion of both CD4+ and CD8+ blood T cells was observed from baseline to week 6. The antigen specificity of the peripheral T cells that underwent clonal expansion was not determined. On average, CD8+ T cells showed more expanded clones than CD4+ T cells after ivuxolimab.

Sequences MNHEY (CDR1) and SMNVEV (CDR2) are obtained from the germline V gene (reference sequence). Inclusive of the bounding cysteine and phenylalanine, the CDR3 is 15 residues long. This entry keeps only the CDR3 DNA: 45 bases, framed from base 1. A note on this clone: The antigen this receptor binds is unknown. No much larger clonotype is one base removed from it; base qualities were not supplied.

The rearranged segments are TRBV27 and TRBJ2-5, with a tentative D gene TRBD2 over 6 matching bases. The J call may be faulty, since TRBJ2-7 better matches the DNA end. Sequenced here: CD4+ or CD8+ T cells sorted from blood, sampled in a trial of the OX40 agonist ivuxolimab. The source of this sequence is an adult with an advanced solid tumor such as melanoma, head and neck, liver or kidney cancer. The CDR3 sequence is CASSKIQLAPYEQYF. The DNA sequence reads TGTGCCAGCAGTAAGATACAACTAGCACCCTACGAGCAGTACTTC.